This entry lists 11 T cell receptor beta chains sequenced from one sample in a study of cytomegalovirus exposure and HLA in healthy donors. The PCR made use of 60 Vbeta and 13 Jbeta primers. Here immunoSEQ multiplex PCR was the method, and the copy in TCRdb shows in-frame clones only, minus some. Among roughly 100,000 clones listed, almost 80% were seen once. Specimen: PBMCs. These receptors came from a man aged 60 to 75 in good health and CMV-seropositive.

The chain is built from TRBV9 and TRBJ1-5, with TRBD1 identical over 9 bases. This CDR3 contains 15 residues. CDR1 is SGDLS and CDR2 is YYNGEE in the germline V gene. V shed 4 bases, J shed 4 bases, and the junction held 6 bases outside the gene matches. The CDR3 bases are TGTGCCAGCAGCAACACAGGGGGCGGGAATCAGCCCCAGCATTTT. Residues: CASSNTGGGNQPQHF.

V usage is TRBV19 and J usage is TRBJ1-2; TRBD1 matches at 7 bases. This CDR3 is 15 amino acids long. Germline trimming cut 7 bases from V and 5 bases from J; bases unmatched to any gene: 13. CDR1 and CDR2 (germline): LNHDA, SQIVND (reference sequence). CDR3 amino acids: CASMGTAPLPYGYTF. DNA for the CDR3: TGTGCCAGTATGGGGACAGCGCCATTACCTTATGGCTACACCTTC. The full variable domain, with the rest looked up from reference TRBV19 and TRBJ1-2, is DGGITQSPKYLFRKEGQNVTLSCEQNLNHDAMYWYRQDPGQGLRLIYYSQIVNDFQKGDIAEGYSVSREKKESFPLTVTSAQKNPTAFYLCASMGTAPLPYGYTFGSGTRLTVV.

CDR3 amino acids: CASSHGTGGSPLHF. The CDR3 nucleotides read TGCGCCAGCAGCCACGGGACAGGGGGTTCACCCCTCCACTTT. The V and J genes are TRBV4-1 and TRBJ1-6, with 11 nucleotides matching TRBD1. The germline V gene has CDR1 MGHRA and CDR2 YSYEKL. Trimming took 3 bases from V and 9 from J; bases not matched to a gene: 1. The CDR3 has 14 amino acids.

The J gene is TRBJ2-7, the V gene TRBV6-5, with D perhaps TRBD2 (6 bases). Germline CDR1 MNHEY, CDR2 SVGAGI. V lost 6 bases, J lost 0 bases, and 15 bases lay in between. The CDR3 sequence is 15 residues long. The CDR3 sequence: CASRLGTSLSYEQYF. Written as DNA, the CDR3 is TGTGCCAGCAGACTTGGGACTTCCCTCTCCTACGAGCAGTACTTC.

This clone was seen only a few times. No DNA is shown, since the ends of the CDR3 on it are uncertain; the CDR3 is the one TCRdb lists. The CDR3 spells CASRFPVAGGSYEQYF. The chain links TRBV12-2 to TRBJ2-7; TRBD2 is the table's D call, not checked against the DNA. TRBV12-2 is an annotated pseudogene. Ends included, the CDR3 has 16 residues.

The genes are TRBV6-5 and TRBJ1-2; D gene uncertain. V dropped 10 bases and J dropped 5 bases, with 11 bases sitting between them. The CDR3 totals 11 residues. Germline CDR1 is MNHEY and CDR2 is SVGAGI. This CDR3 is CATSEEYGYTF. In DNA, the CDR3 is TGTGCCACAAGTGAGGAATATGGCTACACCTTC.

The rearrangement links TRBV5-4 to TRBJ2-5, with 12 nucleotides matching TRBD2. The germline V gene has CDR1 SGHNT and CDR2 YYREEE (reference sequence). The CDR3 runs 17 residues. The trim removed 0 bases at V and 5 bases at J, leaving 8 bases unmatched. DNA for the CDR3: TGTGCCAGCAGCTTGGCCCCCACTAGCGGGGGGAGGGAGACCCAGTACTTC. This gives the protein CASSLAPTSGGRETQYF. Based on the CDR3 plus reference TRBV5-4 and TRBJ2-5, the full variable domain is ETGVTQSPTHLIKTRGQQVTLRCSSQSGHNTVSWYQQALGQGPQFIFQYYREEENGRGNFPPRFSGLQFPNYSSELNVNALELDDSALYLCASSLAPTSGGRETQYFGPGTRLLVL.

This clone was seen just once. V usage is TRBV7-2 and J usage is TRBJ1-6; D is possibly TRBD1 (6 bases). The CDR3 is 14 amino acids. Germline lookup yields CDR1 SGHTA and CDR2 FQGNSA. V lost 4 bases to trimming and J lost 9 bases, with 13 bases between them. The CDR3 region is CASSSQGLGSPLHF. In nucleotides, the CDR3 is TGTGCCAGCAGCTCACAGGGTTTGGGTTCACCCCTCCACTTT.

This clone was counted a single time. The chain links TRBV7-2 to TRBJ1-2; tentatively, D is TRBD1 (6 bases). Germline CDR1 and CDR2: SGHTA and FQGNSA. Between the trimmed V and J ends, which lost 1 base and 5 bases, there was a span of 20 bases. The CDR3 extends over 17 amino acids. The CDR3 here is CASSLGRSQGTSYGYTF. The CDR3 DNA follows: TGTGCCAGCAGCTTAGGGCGTAGTCAGGGGACCTCTTATGGCTACACCTTC.

This clone was counted between two and nine times. The chain combines TRBV11-3 with TRBJ2-7, with TRBD1 as a possible D gene (5 bases). Trimming stripped 0 bases from V and 6 bases from J, with 15 bases between. This CDR3 is 15 amino acids long. Germline assignment: CDR1 SGHNT and CDR2 YENEEA. CDR3 coding DNA: TGTGCCAGCAGCTTAGAACGGACACCCGCCGGCGAGCAGTACTTC. It yields the protein CASSLERTPAGEQYF.

The V and J genes are TRBV6-1 and TRBJ1-2, with D hard to call. Germline CDR1 MNHNS, CDR2 SASEGT. The CDR3 totals 15 residues. V lost 5 bases and J 8 bases, leaving 21 bases between the germline ends. The CDR3 loop reads CASSSGALAGMGYTF. The CDR3 region has the DNA TGTGCCAGCAGTTCAGGTGCGCTGGCTGGTATGGGCTACACCTTC.